The next 14 T cell receptor beta chains were all read from a single sample in a study of blood T cell repertoires in COVID-19. Assay: immunoSEQ multiplex PCR; the TCRdb copy retains only in-frame clones and omits some. The repertoire consists of about 110,000 clones, with approximately 88% occurring once and the leading ten covering 4% to 6%. Input material: peripheral blood. The receptors originated from a man in his forties or fifties with active or convalescent COVID-19.

The chain combines TRBV7-2 with TRBJ2-5; D is perhaps TRBD2 (5 bases). The V gene lost 1 base and the J gene lost 12 bases, with 15 bases spanning the gap. CDR3 size: 13 residues. The V gene's germline CDR1 is SGHTA and CDR2 FQGNSA. The CDR3 bases are TGTGCCAGCAGCTTAGGAAATAGCGAGTATAAGTACTTC. Translated: CASSLGNSEYKYF. Supplemented by reference TRBV7-2 and TRBJ2-5, the full variable domain reads GAGVSQSPSNKVTEKGKDVELRCDPISGHTALYWYRQSLGQGLEFLIYFQGNSAPDKSGLPSDRFSAERTGGSVSTLTIQRTQQEDSAVYLCASSLGNSEYKYFGPGTRLLVL.

The chain combines TRBV6-2 or TRBV6-3 with TRBJ1-1; the match to TRBD1 covers 10 bases. The CDR3 contains 14 residues. Trimming cost V 2 bases and J 5 bases; bases outside gene matches: 2. Per germline, CDR1 MNHEY and CDR2 SVGEGT. The CDR3 nucleotides are TGTGCCAGCAGTTACGGGGACAGGGGTACTGAAGCTTTCTTT. This codes for CASSYGDRGTEAFF.

The rearrangement joins TRBV3-1 (or the pseudogene TRBV3-2) to TRBJ1-2; a weak D match, TRBD1 (5 bases). CDR1 LGHDT and CDR2 YNNKEL come from the germline V gene (reference sequence). Trimming pared 6 bases from V and 4 bases from J, leaving 15 bases between. The CDR3 has 14 residues. CDR3: CASRLTGTGYGYTF. The CDR3 DNA follows: TGTGCCAGCAGGCTTACCGGGACTGGCTATGGCTACACCTTC.

The count of this clone is one. The chain has TRBV7-9 and TRBJ2-2; 7 nucleotides agree with TRBD1. V was pared by 4 bases and J by 4 bases, with 6 bases of the junction left unmatched. The CDR3 consists of 15 residues. CDR1 is SEHNR, CDR2 FQNEAQ, per germline (reference sequence). CDR3 loop: CASSSPTGFTGELFF. Here the CDR3 DNA reads TGTGCCAGCAGCTCGCCGACAGGGTTCACCGGGGAGCTGTTTTTT.

The chain has TRBV29-1 and TRBJ1-5, with 8 bases fitting TRBD1. CDR1 SQVTM and CDR2 ANQGSEA come from the germline V gene. Trimming at V came to 2 bases and at J to 11 bases, leaving 11 bases not matched to a gene. The CDR3 has 14 amino acids. CDR3: CSVEITGTGGTQHF. The CDR3 bases are TGCAGCGTTGAAATTACCGGGACAGGCGGGACCCAGCATTTT.

The rearrangement links TRBV7-2 to TRBJ1-2; TRBD1 matches at 11 bases. CDR1 is SGHTA, CDR2 FQGNSA, per germline. The CDR3 is 16 residues long. J was trimmed by 4 bases and V by 5 bases; bases with no gene match: 9. The CDR3 here is CASSDSRTGGVYGYTF. The CDR3 DNA sequence: TGTGCCAGCAGCGATTCCAGGACAGGGGGCGTCTATGGCTACACCTTC.

Here the CDR3 reads CASSQDFRGYEQYF. DNA of the CDR3: TGTGCCAGCAGCCAAGATTTCCGGGGATACGAGCAGTACTTC. The rearrangement joins TRBV4-2 to TRBJ2-7, with TRBD2 as a possible D gene (5 bases). Trimming took off 0 bases at V and 4 bases at J, with 10 bases between the two ends. CDR1 is LGHNA, CDR2 YNFKEQ, per germline. The length of the CDR3 is 14 residues.

The rearrangement joins TRBV3-1 (or the pseudogene TRBV3-2) to TRBJ2-5, with D possibly matching TRBD1 (6 bases). This CDR3 spans 14 amino acids. Germline V lookup: CDR1 LGHDT, CDR2 YNNKEL (reference sequence). With 4 bases removed from V and 4 bases from J, the gap between germline ends came to 13 bases. The CDR3 DNA reads TGTGCCAGCAGCCTGGGGGCGCAGGTAGAGACCCAGTACTTC. Its protein product is CASSLGAQVETQYF.

The chain couples TRBV6-5 to TRBJ2-7, with 7 bases identical to TRBD2. The CDR3 has 16 amino acids. The junction had 7 bases not matched to a gene; V was cut back by 0 bases and J by 2 bases. Per germline, CDR1 MNHEY and CDR2 SVGAGI. CDR3 nucleotide sequence: TGTGCCAGCAGTTACTCTCACCTAGCGGTTACCTACGAGCAGTACTTC. Amino acid sequence: CASSYSHLAVTYEQYF.

The gene calls are TRBV9 and TRBJ2-2, with 7 positions matching TRBD1. CDR1 is SGDLS, CDR2 YYNGEE, per germline. The CDR3 sequence is 19 residues long. After removal of 4 bases from V and 0 bases from J, the junction contained 15 bases not matched to a gene. The CDR3 DNA follows: TGTGCCAGCAGCCCGGGGTTAGGTTGGGGACAGACGAACACCGGGGAGCTGTTTTTT. The encoded protein is CASSPGLGWGQTNTGELFF.

V gene TRBV14 combines with J gene TRBJ1-1, with unresolved D. Between the trimmed V and J ends, which lost 4 bases and 0 bases, there was a span of 3 bases. CDR1 SGHDN and CDR2 FVKESK come from the germline V gene. The CDR3 spans 12 residues. The CDR3 DNA reads as TGTGCCAGCAGCCCCATGAACACTGAAGCTTTCTTT. It yields the protein CASSPMNTEAFF.

This clone was seen only a few times. The chain is built from TRBV30 and TRBJ2-7, with D possibly being TRBD1 (7 bases). Between the trimmed V and J ends, which lost 1 base and 7 bases, there was a span of 14 bases. The germline V gene encodes CDR1 GTSNPN and CDR2 SVGIG (reference sequence). The CDR3 sequence is 13 residues long. The CDR3 DNA sequence: TGTGCCTGGAGTGACATGACAGGGAGGGAGCAGTACTTC. Translated, it gives CAWSDMTGREQYF.

The gene calls are TRBV2 and TRBJ2-1, with TRBD2 matching over 7 bases. The CDR3 totals 15 residues. Per the germline V gene, CDR1 is SNHLY and CDR2 is FYNNEI. After removal of 7 bases from V and 0 bases from J, the junction contained 6 bases not matched to a gene. CDR3 DNA: TGTGCCAGCAAAAGGGAGGGAAGCTCCTACAATGAGCAGTTCTTC. Translated, it gives CASKREGSSYNEQFF.

The J gene is TRBJ1-5, the V gene TRBV30; no clear D gene. The CDR3 loop spans 13 amino acids. Deletions cut 1 base from V and 3 bases from J, with 7 bases between. Germline CDR1 is GTSNPN and CDR2 is SVGIG (reference sequence). The CDR3 DNA follows: TGTGCCTGGAGTGATTATGTCAATCAGCCCCAGCATTTT. It encodes CAWSDYVNQPQHF.